One sample yielded the 8 T cell receptor beta chains listed below, sequenced in a study of blood T cells in healthy people across ages. It was with a sample-barcoded 5' primer and a J-beta primer mix that a second PCR of roughly 6 to 12 cycles was run. TCRdb redid the calling of the 5' RACE reads with MiXCR, one entry per CDR3 protein. The sample includes 1.5 million to 2 million distinct CDR3 sequences, roughly 50% seen only once; the top ten take roughly 2%. The sequenced sample consisted of blood. The receptors originated from a woman between 40 and 50 years old in good health.

The J gene is TRBJ1-2, the V gene TRBV9; a weak D match, TRBD1 (6 bases). V was pared by 0 bases and J by 6 bases, with 15 bases between. The germline CDR1 and CDR2 sequences are SGDLS and YYNGEE. CDR3 length: 15 residues. The CDR3 here is CASSVGGQEPDGYTF. The CDR3, as DNA: TGTGCCAGCAGCGTAGGGGGGCAGGAGCCGGATGGCTACACCTTC.

This sequence joins TRBV27 and TRBJ1-6; no reliable D call. The CDR3 has 14 amino acids. V lost 8 bases to trimming and J lost 6 bases, with 14 bases between them. Germline V lookup: CDR1 MNHEY, CDR2 SMNVEV (reference sequence). In nucleotides, the CDR3 is TGTGCCAGCTCCATCGGCGGTGGTAATTCACCCCTCCACTTT. It is translated as CASSIGGGNSPLHF.

CDR3 DNA: TGCAGTGCTGCCCTGGGACAGACCAGCACAGATACGCAGTATTTT. Its translation: CSAALGQTSTDTQYF. The gene calls are TRBV20-1 and TRBJ2-3, with 7 bases lining up with TRBD1. V trimming: 5 bases; J trimming: 0 bases; junction bases outside the gene matches: 8. CDR3 size: 15 residues. The germline CDR1 and CDR2 sequences are DFQATT and SNEGSKA (reference sequence).

The gene calls are TRBV20-1 and TRBJ2-1; TRBD1 matches at 7 bases. The CDR3 sequence is 15 residues long. The J segment lost 3 bases and the V segment lost 5 bases, leaving 10 bases of the junction unmatched. CDR1 DFQATT and CDR2 SNEGSKA come from the germline V gene (reference sequence). CDR3 loop: CSALGQSGGYNEQFF. The DNA of the CDR3 is TGCAGTGCTTTAGGTCAGTCAGGGGGCTACAATGAGCAGTTCTTC.

This chain connects TRBV24-1 to TRBJ2-5; D call uncertain. Germline loops: CDR1 KGHDR, CDR2 SFDVKD. Trimming removed 5 bases from V and 2 bases from J, with 11 bases in between. CDR3 length: 14 amino acids. The CDR3 DNA follows: TGTGCCACCAGTGGGCGGCCCACACAAGAGACCCAGTACTTC. As protein: CATSGRPTQETQYF.

The J gene is TRBJ2-7, the V gene TRBV6-5; D is uncertain. The CDR3 is 14 residues long. The V and J ends lost 5 bases and 1 base respectively, with 12 bases between them. The germline V gene encodes CDR1 MNHEY and CDR2 SVGAGI. CDR3 sequence reads: CASSPLPGSYEQYF. CDR3 bases: TGTGCCAGCAGTCCACTCCCAGGTTCCTACGAGCAGTACTTC.

This clonotype was seen a few times. J is TRBJ1-2 and V is TRBV20-1, with a possible D match to TRBD1 (6 bases). This CDR3 contains 13 residues. Trimming left V 4 bases short and J 6 bases short, with 15 bases between. Germline CDR1 reads DFQATT; CDR2 reads SNEGSKA (reference sequence). CDR3 sequence reads: CSATEQGKDGYTF. The CDR3 DNA sequence: TGCAGTGCTACTGAGCAGGGGAAGGATGGCTACACCTTC.

The genes are TRBV20-1 and TRBJ2-5; a possible D gene is TRBD1 (6 bases). This CDR3 has 14 residues. From germline, CDR1 is DFQATT and CDR2 SNEGSKA (reference sequence). V was pared by 1 base and J by 13 bases, with 22 bases between. CDR3 sequence: CSARVQGSAGERYF. In nucleotides, the CDR3 is TGCAGTGCTAGAGTGCAGGGGTCGGCGGGCGAGCGGTACTTC.